The clone carrying this TCR beta chain came up once. Its target is unknown. The CDR3 consists of 17 residues. The V gene's germline CDR1 is MGHRA and CDR2 YSYEKL. Trimming shortened V by 0 bases and J by 5 bases, and 19 bases separated the two germline ends. The source of the sample is a study of cytomegalovirus exposure and HLA in healthy donors. Study-wide results and limits: Productive status was seen about 90% or about 30% of the time for most TCR beta V segments in an earlier analysis. In a later analysis, TCR beta V- and J-gene trimming showed a link to a missense DCLRE1C variant.

PCR was performed using 60 Vbeta and 13 Jbeta primers. Sequencing was performed with immunoSEQ multiplex PCR; in TCRdb, only in-frame clones are kept and a portion is missing. The table includes 80,000 to 100,000 clones, roughly two thirds detected once. The source material was PBMCs. The chain has TRBV4-1 and TRBJ2-5; a possible D gene is TRBD2 (6 bases). The receptor's source is a female donor in good health and CMV-seronegative. This CDR3 is CASSQDQYGRPGETQYF. The CDR3 region has the DNA TGCGCCAGCAGCCAAGATCAGTATGGGAGGCCAGGGGAGACCCAGTACTTC.